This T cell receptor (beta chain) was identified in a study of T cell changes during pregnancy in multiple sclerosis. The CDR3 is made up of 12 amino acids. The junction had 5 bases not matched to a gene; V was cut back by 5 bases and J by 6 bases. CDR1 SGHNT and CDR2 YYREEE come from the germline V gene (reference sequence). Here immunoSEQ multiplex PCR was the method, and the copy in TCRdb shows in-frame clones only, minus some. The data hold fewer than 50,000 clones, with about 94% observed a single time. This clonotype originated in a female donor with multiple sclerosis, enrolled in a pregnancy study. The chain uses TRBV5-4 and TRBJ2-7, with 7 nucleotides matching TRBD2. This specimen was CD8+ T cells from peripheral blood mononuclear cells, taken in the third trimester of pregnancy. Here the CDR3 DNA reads TGTGCCAGCAGTTTCACTAGCGCCGAGCAGTACTTC. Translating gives CASSFTSAEQYF.